This TCR beta chain emerged from a study of blood T cell repertoires in COVID-19. This clone has a handful of counts. Some clones are missing from TCRdb's copy, which holds only in-frame ones; the method was immunoSEQ multiplex PCR. This table holds roughly 430,000 clones, approximately 91% found once. The V and J ends lost 10 bases and 3 bases respectively, with 12 bases between them. This CDR3 region has 13 residues. The germline V gene encodes CDR1 ENHRY and CDR2 SYGVKD. Those who participated ranged in age from roughly 18 to 95 years and resided in 20 to 25 US areas. The TCR comes from a woman aged 40 to 50 with acute COVID-19. J is TRBJ2-2 and V is TRBV10-3, with D unclear. Sequencing was carried out using PBMCs or T cells enriched from blood (not recorded which). For the CDR3, the DNA is TGTGCCACCTCGGGTGGGTACACCGGGGAGCTGTTTTTT. It encodes CATSGGYTGELFF.